This is a list of T cell receptor beta chains from one sample in a study of blood T cell repertoires in COVID-19. TCRdb's table, derived via immunoSEQ multiplex PCR, lists solely in-frame clones and lacks some. Here the sample spans 490,000 or so clones, 70% to 90% being singletons. The sequencing input was PBMCs or T cells enriched from blood (not recorded which). Receptors originate from a woman aged 40 to 49 who had recovered from COVID-19. The CDR3 runs from the conserved cysteine through the conserved F or W. A D gene is named only where the DNA matches it firmly. The size field is filled for only some rows; it gives once, few, many or a size class.

j_call d_call cdr3_length clone_size v_call cdr3_aa cdr3_nt
TRBJ2-3 - 10 - TRBV20-1 CSGGWDTQYF TGCAGTGGAGGGTGGGATACGCAGTATTTT
TRBJ1-6 - 15 - TRBV6-2/TRBV6-3 CASSAPGRGNSPLHF TGTGCCAGCAGTGCCCCCGGGAGGGGTAATTCACCCCTCCACTTT
TRBJ2-7 - 14 - TRBV10-1 CASSPGLTSYEQYF TGCGCCAGCAGCCCGGGACTGACTTCCTACGAGCAGTACTTC
TRBJ1-2 TRBD1 14 - TRBV5-4 CASSPGQANYGYTF TGTGCCAGCAGCCCAGGACAGGCTAACTATGGCTACACCTTC
TRBJ1-1 TRBD1 15 - TRBV13 CASSAEGQVNTEAFF TGTGCCAGCAGCGCGGAGGGACAGGTGAACACTGAAGCTTTCTTT
TRBJ1-1 TRBD1 11 - TRBV5-1 CASSGQGGAFF TGCGCCAGCAGCGGACAGGGTGGAGCTTTCTTT
TRBJ2-2 TRBD1 15 - TRBV9 CASSARDRNTGELFF TGTGCCAGCAGCGCCCGGGACAGGAACACCGGGGAGCTGTTTTTT
TRBJ2-5 TRBD1 15 - TRBV4-2 CASSQQDRGQETQYF TGTGCCAGCAGCCAACAAGACAGGGGCCAAGAGACCCAGTACTTC
TRBJ1-1 - 16 - TRBV6-2/TRBV6-3 CASSYREFRGNTEAFF TGTGCCAGCAGTTACAGGGAATTCAGGGGGAACACTGAAGCTTTCTTT
TRBJ1-2 - 12 - TRBV12-3/TRBV12-4 CASSRDRWGYTF TGTGCCAGCAGTCGAGACAGGTGGGGCTACACCTTC
TRBJ1-2 - 13 - TRBV11-2 CASSLEGGYGYTF TGTGCCAGCAGCTTAGAGGGGGGGTATGGCTACACCTTC
TRBJ2-7 - 14 - TRBV3-1/TRBV3-2 CASSQFGSDYEQYF TGTGCCAGCAGCCAATTCGGTTCTGACTACGAGCAGTACTTC
TRBJ1-1 TRBD1 13 - TRBV12-5 CASGTQGGTEAFF TGTGCTAGTGGAACACAGGGGGGCACTGAAGCTTTCTTT
TRBJ2-3 TRBD2 16 - TRBV2 CASSGWWEGRPDTQYF TGTGCCAGCAGTGGTTGGTGGGAGGGCCGCCCAGATACGCAGTATTTT
TRBJ2-7 - 15 once TRBV5-1 CASSPRGSSSYEQYF TGCGCCAGCAGCCCCAGGGGTTCGAGCTCCTACGAGCAGTACTTC
TRBJ2-5 TRBD2 13 - TRBV7-6 CASSAAGGAPQYF TGTGCCAGCAGCGCGGCGGGGGGGGCTCCCCAGTACTTC
TRBJ2-2 - 16 - TRBV4-3 CASSQGLGPGTGELFF TGCGCCAGCAGCCAAGGACTAGGGCCCGGCACCGGGGAGCTGTTTTTT
TRBJ2-7 TRBD1 13 - TRBV7-6 CASSLTGTGDQYF TGTGCCAGCAGCTTGACCGGGACAGGGGATCAGTACTTC
TRBJ2-2 - 16 - TRBV3-1/TRBV3-2 CASSQASGFNTGELFF TGTGCCAGCAGCCAAGCCAGCGGGTTTAACACCGGGGAGCTGTTTTTT
TRBJ1-6 - 15 - TRBV3-1/TRBV3-2 CASSQLTTDNSPLHF TGTGCCAGCAGCCAATTAACGACAGATAATTCACCCCTCCACTTT
TRBJ2-5 - 15 - TRBV10-3 CAISESNRDQETQYF TGTGCCATCAGTGAGTCGAACAGGGACCAAGAGACCCAGTACTTC
TRBJ1-2 TRBD1 14 - TRBV5-1 CASSLQGQGYGYTF TGCGCCAGCAGCTTGCAGGGACAGGGCTATGGCTACACCTTC
TRBJ1-5 - 15 - TRBV7-2 CASSLRFNSNQPQHF TGTGCCAGCAGCTTGAGATTTAATAGCAATCAGCCCCAGCATTTT
TRBJ1-1 - 15 - TRBV6-2/TRBV6-3 CASSPVDGGNTEAFF TGTGCCAGCAGCCCCGTTGACGGCGGGAACACTGAAGCTTTCTTT
TRBJ2-7 - 14 - TRBV4-1 CASSPGEGDYEQYF TGCGCCAGCAGCCCAGGGGAGGGAGACTACGAGCAGTACTTC
TRBJ1-1 TRBD1 15 - TRBV6-5 CASSYGTGEGTEAFF TGTGCCAGCAGTTACGGGACAGGGGAGGGCACTGAAGCTTTCTTT
TRBJ2-1 - 16 few TRBV24-1 CATSVLRQSSYNEQFF TGTGCCACCAGTGTCCTTAGACAGAGCTCCTACAATGAGCAGTTCTTC
TRBJ1-2 - 12 - TRBV9 CASEPRDNGYTF TGTGCCAGCGAGCCCAGGGATAACGGCTACACCTTC
TRBJ1-1 - 13 few TRBV5-1 CASRSSTNTEAFF TGCGCCAGCCGCTCAAGTACTAACACTGAAGCTTTCTTT
TRBJ2-7 - 14 - TRBV10-3 CAIATGRTSYEQYF TGTGCCATCGCGACAGGCCGAACCTCCTACGAGCAGTACTTC
TRBJ2-7 TRBD2 15 - TRBV5-4 CASSGSGRGSYEQYF TGTGCCAGCAGCGGTAGCGGGAGAGGCTCCTACGAGCAGTACTTC
TRBJ2-5 TRBD1 15 once TRBV10-2 CASSRELGDRGTQYF TGCGCCAGCAGCCGCGAGCTGGGGGACAGGGGGACCCAGTACTTC
TRBJ2-3 - 13 few TRBV6-2/TRBV6-3 CASSLTAGDTQYF TGTGCCAGCAGTTTGACTGCAGGGGATACGCAGTATTTT